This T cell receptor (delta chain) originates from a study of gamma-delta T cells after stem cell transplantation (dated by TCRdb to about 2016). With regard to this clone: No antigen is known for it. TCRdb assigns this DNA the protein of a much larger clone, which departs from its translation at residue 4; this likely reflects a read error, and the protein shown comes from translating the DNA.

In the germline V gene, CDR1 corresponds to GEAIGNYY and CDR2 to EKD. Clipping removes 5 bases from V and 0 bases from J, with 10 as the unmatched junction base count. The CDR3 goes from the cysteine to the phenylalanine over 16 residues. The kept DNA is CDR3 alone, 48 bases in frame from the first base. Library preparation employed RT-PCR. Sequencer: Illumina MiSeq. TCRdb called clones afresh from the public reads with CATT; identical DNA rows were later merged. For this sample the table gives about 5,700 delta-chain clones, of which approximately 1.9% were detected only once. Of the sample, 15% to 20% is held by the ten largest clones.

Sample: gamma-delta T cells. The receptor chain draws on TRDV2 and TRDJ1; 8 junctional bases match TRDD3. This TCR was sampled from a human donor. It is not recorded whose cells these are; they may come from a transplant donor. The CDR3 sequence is CACGILGDPYTDKLIF. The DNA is TGTGCCTGTGGCATTCTGGGGGACCCGTACACCGATAAACTCATCTTT.